This TCR beta chain is from a study of shared clonotypes between healthy human individuals. Findings of the study overall: Exclusively blood specimens were collected; tissue repertoires likely differ. Limitation of the genetic and exposure-history diversity represented came from the few donors.

Deletions cut 2 bases from V and 0 bases from J, with 2 bases between. The CDR3 is made up of 14 amino acids. Germline V gene sequence: CDR1 SGHTA, CDR2 FQGTGA. This clone was seen many times. Its antigen is undetermined. Amplification in unsorted PBMC replicate PCRs started from roughly 330 ng DNA, which equals some 30,000 T cell genomes. Clones were sequenced by immunoSEQ multiplex PCR, and TCRdb holds only the in-frame ones, with some missing. The table shows hundreds of thousands of clones, with around 77% occurring only once. The chain uses TRBV7-3 and TRBJ1-6; no clear D. The receptor's source is a woman in her thirties or forties in good health. Some clones in this sample may be carry-over from other donors' samples. The specimen sequenced was PBMCs. The CDR3 loop reads CASSLGSYNSPLHF. The CDR3 coding sequence is TGTGCCAGCAGCTTAGGCTCCTATAATTCACCCCTCCACTTT. Variable domain in full (rest from reference TRBV7-3 and TRBJ1-6): GAGVSQTPSNKVTEKGKYVELRCDPISGHTALYWYRQSLGQGPEFLIYFQGTGAADDSGLPNDRFFAVRPEGSVSTLKIQRTERGDSAVYLCASSLGSYNSPLHFGNGTRLTVT.